This TCR beta chain was captured by sequencing in a study of shared clonotypes between healthy human individuals. In the study overall: There were three CD4 naive, three CD4 memory, two CD8 naive and one CD8 memory plates per donor. Study-wide results and limits: Compared with memory subsets, naive subsets generally had larger estimated richness.

Genomic DNA belonging to each subset was distributed in equal measure over several immunoSEQ plates. Assay: immunoSEQ multiplex PCR; the TCRdb copy retains only in-frame clones and omits some. This sample has 2 million to 2.5 million clones, with 90% to 97% found just once. With regard to this clone: Its antigen remains unknown.

The authors divided CD4+ cells into CD45RA+ naive and CD45RA-negative memory subsets. This CDR3 has 15 residues. CDR1 is KGHSH and CDR2 is LQKENI in the germline V gene. The ends lost 2 bases at V and 0 bases at J; junction bases unmatched: 2. Sequenced material: naive CD4+ T cells sorted from blood. Subset meaning: CD45RA+ positively selected. The source is a man younger than 35 in good health. This rearrangement joins TRBV18 to TRBJ2-7; TRBD2 aligns across 9 bases. The CDR3 loop is CASSPGSGSSYEQYF. The CDR3 coding sequence is TGTGCCAGCTCACCAGGTAGCGGGAGCTCCTACGAGCAGTACTTC.